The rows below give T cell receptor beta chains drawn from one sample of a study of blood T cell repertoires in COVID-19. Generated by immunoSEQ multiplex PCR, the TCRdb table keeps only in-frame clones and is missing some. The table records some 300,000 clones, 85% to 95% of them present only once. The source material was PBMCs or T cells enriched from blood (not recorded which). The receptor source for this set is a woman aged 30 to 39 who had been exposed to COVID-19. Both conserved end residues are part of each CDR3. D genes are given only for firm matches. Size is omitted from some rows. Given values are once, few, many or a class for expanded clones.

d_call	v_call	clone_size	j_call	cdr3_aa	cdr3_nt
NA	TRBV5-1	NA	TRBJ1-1	CASSLDRNTEAFF	TGCGCCAGCAGCTTGGACAGGAACACTGAAGCTTTCTTT
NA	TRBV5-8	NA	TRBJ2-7	CASSLRPGSSYEQYF	TGTGCCAGCAGCTTGAGGCCAGGGTCCTCCTACGAGCAGTACTTC
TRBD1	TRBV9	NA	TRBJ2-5	CASSVGRTGETQYF	TGTGCCAGCAGCGTAGGGAGGACAGGGGAGACCCAGTACTTC
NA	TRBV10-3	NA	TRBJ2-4	CAIPVASGSENIQYF	TGTGCCATTCCCGTGGCCTCGGGGTCGGAGAACATTCAGTACTTC
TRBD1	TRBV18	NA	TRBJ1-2	CASSPGTGKGGYTF	TGTGCCAGCTCACCAGGGACAGGGAAGGGCGGCTACACCTTC
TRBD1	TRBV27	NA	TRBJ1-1	CASSLGGQGSTEAFF	TGTGCCAGCAGTCTGGGGGGACAGGGTTCCACTGAAGCTTTCTTT
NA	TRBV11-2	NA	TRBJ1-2	CASSPPRLSYGYTF	TGTGCCAGCAGCCCCCCGCGCCTCTCCTATGGCTACACCTTC
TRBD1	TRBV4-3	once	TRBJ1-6	CASSQEPGQGKSPLHF	TGCGCCAGCAGCCAAGAACCCGGACAGGGTAAATCACCCCTCCACTTT
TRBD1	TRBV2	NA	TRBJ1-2	CASSEKGANDGYTF	TGTGCCAGCAGTGAAAAGGGGGCCAACGATGGCTACACCTTC
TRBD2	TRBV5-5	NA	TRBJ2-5	CASSLYFGGETQETQYF	TGTGCCAGCAGCTTGTACTTCGGGGGGGAGACCCAAGAGACCCAGTACTTC
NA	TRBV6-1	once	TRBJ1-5	CASSESPAGNQPQHF	TGTGCCAGCAGTGAATCACCGGCGGGCAATCAGCCCCAGCATTTT
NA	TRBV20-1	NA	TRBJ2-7	CSASQGSEQYF	TGCAGTGCGTCCCAGGGAAGCGAGCAGTACTTC
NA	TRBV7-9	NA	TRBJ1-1	CASSLAGRGRTEAFF	TGTGCCAGCAGCTTAGCGGGCAGGGGACGGACTGAAGCTTTCTTT
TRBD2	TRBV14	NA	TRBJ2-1	CASSQDRLAGGLNEQFF	TGTGCCAGCAGCCAAGATCGCCTAGCGGGGGGGCTAAATGAGCAGTTCTTC
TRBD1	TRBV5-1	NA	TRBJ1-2	CASSSGTGVTNYGYTF	TGCGCCAGCAGCTCCGGGACAGGGGTTACTAACTATGGCTACACCTTC
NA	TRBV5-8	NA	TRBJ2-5	CASSLETAQETQYF	TGTGCCAGCAGCTTGGAGACAGCTCAAGAGACCCAGTACTTC
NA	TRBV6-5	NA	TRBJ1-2	CASSYSRERKVYGYTF	TGTGCCAGCAGTTACTCGAGGGAGAGGAAGGTCTATGGCTACACCTTC
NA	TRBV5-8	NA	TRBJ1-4	CASSQQDPLFF	TGTGCCAGCAGCCAACAGGACCCACTGTTTTTT
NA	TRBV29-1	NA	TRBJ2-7	CSVSDGAYEQYF	TGCAGCGTTTCAGACGGAGCCTACGAGCAGTACTTC
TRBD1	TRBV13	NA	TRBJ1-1	CASSWDRGRNTEAFF	TGTGCCAGCAGCTGGGACAGGGGGCGAAACACTGAAGCTTTCTTT
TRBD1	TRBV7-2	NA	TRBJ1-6	CASSLTGVNNSPLHF	TGTGCCAGCAGCTTGACAGGGGTTAATAATTCACCCCTCCACTTT
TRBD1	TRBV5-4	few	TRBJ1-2	CASSLGTGSGLIYGYTF	TGTGCCAGCAGCCTGGGGACAGGGTCCGGGCTCATCTATGGCTACACCTTC
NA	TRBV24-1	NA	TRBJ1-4	CATSDPGRGKLFF	TGTGCCACCAGTGACCCAGGGCGGGGGAAACTGTTTTTT
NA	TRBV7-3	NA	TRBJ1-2	CASSLSLKGDYGYTF	TGTGCCAGCAGCTTAAGCCTAAAGGGGGATTATGGCTACACCTTC
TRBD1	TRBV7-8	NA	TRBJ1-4	CASSFRTGVLTNEKLFF	TGTGCCAGCAGCTTTAGGACAGGGGTCCTAACTAATGAAAAACTGTTTTTT
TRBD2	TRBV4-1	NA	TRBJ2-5	CASSPRLAGETQYF	TGCGCCAGCAGCCCCCGATTAGCGGGGGAGACCCAGTACTTC
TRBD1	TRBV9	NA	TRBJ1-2	CASSPRTGHYGYTF	TGTGCCAGCAGCCCCCGGACAGGGCACTATGGCTACACCTTC
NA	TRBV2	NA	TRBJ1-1	CASRLYNTEAFF	TGTGCCAGCAGACTATATAACACTGAAGCTTTCTTT
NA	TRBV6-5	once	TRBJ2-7	CASFQSPDYEQYF	TGTGCCAGCTTCCAAAGCCCCGATTACGAGCAGTACTTC
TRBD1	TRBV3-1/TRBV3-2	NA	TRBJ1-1	CASSRTGGARHTEAFF	TGTGCCAGCAGCCGGACAGGGGGCGCTAGGCACACTGAAGCTTTCTTT
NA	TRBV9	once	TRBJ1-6	CASSVAGQSSYNSPLHF	TGTGCCAGCAGCGTAGCAGGGCAGAGCTCCTATAATTCACCCCTCCACTTT
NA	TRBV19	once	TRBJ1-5	CASSIDSDQPQHF	TGTGCCAGTAGTATTGATAGTGATCAGCCCCAGCATTTT
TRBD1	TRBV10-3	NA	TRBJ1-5	CAISRTGYSNQPQHF	TGTGCCATCAGTAGGACAGGGTATAGCAATCAGCCCCAGCATTTT